These 14 T cell receptor beta chains were sequenced from one sample in a study of T cell responses to AZD1222 COVID-19 vaccine. Sequencing used immunoSEQ multiplex PCR; TCRdb keeps in-frame clones, though not all of them. The repertoire holds around 120,000 clones, roughly nine tenths seen once, with roughly a tenth in the top ten. Sequencing used peripheral blood, obtained on day 0 of AZD1222 vaccination. These receptors originate from an adult in good health.

V usage is TRBV11-3 and J usage is TRBJ1-4; TRBD1 matches at 11 bases. Losses at the gene ends were 5 bases for V and 7 bases for J; bases not matched to a gene: 3. Germline V CDR1 and CDR2: SGHNT, YENEEA. The CDR3 loop spans 14 amino acids. CDR3 sequence: CASSTGTGGEKLFF. The DNA of the CDR3 is TGTGCCAGCAGCACCGGGACAGGGGGTGAAAAACTGTTTTTT.

The rearrangement joins TRBV29-1 to TRBJ2-7, with 9 nucleotides matching TRBD1. Germline CDR1 SQVTM, CDR2 ANQGSEA. Trimming took 7 bases from V and 4 from J; bases not matched to a gene: 14. CDR3 size: 15 residues. The CDR3 nucleotides read TGCAGCGCCCTCTCACAGGGGGCCCTATCATACGAGCAGTACTTC. This codes for CSALSQGALSYEQYF.

This chain uses TRBV28 with TRBJ2-7, with D perhaps given as TRBD1 or TRBD2 (5 bases each). The CDR3 has 19 residues. With 3 bases removed from V and 0 bases from J, the gap between germline ends came to 24 bases. CDR1 and CDR2 (germline): MDHEN, SYDVKM. The CDR3 coding sequence is TGTGCCAGCAGTTTCCAGACCGGGACCTACTACCTTAGCTCCTACGAGCAGTACTTC. It yields the protein CASSFQTGTYYLSSYEQYF.

The rearrangement joins TRBV2 to TRBJ1-3; D is possibly TRBD1 (6 bases). V lost 3 bases and J 7 bases, leaving 16 bases between the germline ends. The CDR3 totals 15 residues. Germline V gene sequence: CDR1 SNHLY, CDR2 FYNNEI. The DNA for the CDR3 is TGTGCCAGCAGTGATTCCAGGGCTAGGGGGAACACCATATATTTT. This encodes CASSDSRARGNTIYF.

The CDR3 nucleotides are TGTGCCACCATGGGCGGACCCAGCTCCTACGAGCAGTACTTC. Protein sequence: CATMGGPSSYEQYF. V and J are TRBV7-2 and TRBJ2-7; D call uncertain. Germline CDR1 SGHTA, CDR2 FQGNSA. The CDR3 has 14 residues. V lost 10 bases and J 0 bases, leaving 16 bases between the germline ends.

CDR3 in DNA: TGTGCCAGCACTTCCCACACAGGACCCTACGAGCAGTACTTC. Translation gives CASTSHTGPYEQYF. J is TRBJ2-7 and V is TRBV6-5; TRBD1 might be the D (5 bases). The CDR3 runs to 14 residues. The V gene lost 7 bases and the J gene lost 2 bases, with 15 bases spanning the gap. Per the germline V gene, CDR1 is MNHEY and CDR2 is SVGAGI.

The chain uses TRBV19 and TRBJ2-1; 8 bases align to TRBD1. Per germline, CDR1 LNHDA and CDR2 SQIVND (reference sequence). This CDR3 is 15 amino acids long. J was trimmed by 6 bases and V by 4 bases; bases with no gene match: 8. In DNA, the CDR3 is TGTGCCAGTAGTACGACCGGGACAGGTCTCAATGAGCAGTTCTTC. This codes for CASSTTGTGLNEQFF.

The genes are TRBV27 and TRBJ2-1; 10 bases align to TRBD1. The CDR3 has 17 residues. After removal of 2 bases from V and 9 bases from J, the junction contained 13 bases not matched to a gene. Germline CDR1 reads MNHEY; CDR2 reads SMNVEV (reference sequence). CDR3 sequence: CASSLTQWTGGGSEQFF. CDR3 bases: TGTGCCAGCAGTTTAACCCAATGGACAGGGGGAGGAAGTGAGCAGTTCTTC.

The rearrangement links TRBV2 to TRBJ2-4, with a weak D call TRBD1 (5 bases). The CDR3 spans 13 residues. Trimming left V 4 bases short and J 1 base short, with 5 bases between. Germline V gene data show CDR1 as SNHLY and CDR2 as FYNNEI. The CDR3 sequence: CASSGQAKNIQYF. CDR3 DNA sequence: TGTGCCAGCAGTGGACAGGCCAAAAACATTCAGTACTTC.

There are a few counts of this clone. The chain has TRBV19 and TRBJ1-5, with 9 positions matching TRBD1. After removal of 7 bases from V and 2 bases from J, the junction contained 6 bases not matched to a gene. In germline, CDR1 is LNHDA, CDR2 SQIVND (reference sequence). This CDR3 has 15 amino acids. CDR3 protein: CASKEGTGRNQPQHF. CDR3 DNA: TGTGCCAGTAAGGAAGGGACAGGGCGCAATCAGCCCCAGCATTTT.

This clone appeared a single time. The chain joins TRBV11-2 to TRBJ1-6; D is uncertain. Trimming took off 4 bases at V and 4 bases at J, with 8 bases between the two ends. Per the germline V gene, CDR1 is SGHAT and CDR2 is FQNNGV. The CDR3 sequence is 14 residues long. The CDR3: CASSSPGYNSPLHF. For the CDR3, the DNA is TGTGCCAGCAGCTCCCCGGGTTATAATTCACCCCTCCACTTT.

The chain employs TRBV19 and TRBJ2-3; D might be TRBD1 or TRBD2, each matching 6 bases. The germline V gene encodes CDR1 LNHDA and CDR2 SQIVND (reference sequence). V lost 1 base and J lost 0, with 14 bases in between. This CDR3 region has 17 residues. CDR3 nucleotides: TGTGCCAGTAGTATAGGGTCGGGGGCGCACAGCACAGATACGCAGTATTTT. Translated, it gives CASSIGSGAHSTDTQYF.

V is TRBV4-2 and J is TRBJ2-3, with 11 bases aligning to TRBD1. The V and J ends lost 3 bases and 5 bases, in that order; junction bases with no gene match: 16. Germline CDR1 and CDR2: LGHNA and YNFKEQ. The CDR3 length is 19 residues. Here the CDR3 DNA reads TGTGCCAGCAGCCAGCTGGGTGACCTCGGACAGGGGGCCGGAGATACGCAGTATTTT. Protein product: CASSQLGDLGQGAGDTQYF.

This clone was picked up one time. The chain combines TRBV29-1 with TRBJ1-1, with D possibly matching TRBD1 (5 bases). V was cut by 2 bases and J by 4 bases, with 14 bases left in between. Germline CDR1 is SQVTM and CDR2 is ANQGSEA. The CDR3 contains 14 residues. CDR3: CSVEMVQGGTEAFF. CDR3 in DNA: TGCAGCGTTGAAATGGTCCAGGGCGGCACTGAAGCTTTCTTT.